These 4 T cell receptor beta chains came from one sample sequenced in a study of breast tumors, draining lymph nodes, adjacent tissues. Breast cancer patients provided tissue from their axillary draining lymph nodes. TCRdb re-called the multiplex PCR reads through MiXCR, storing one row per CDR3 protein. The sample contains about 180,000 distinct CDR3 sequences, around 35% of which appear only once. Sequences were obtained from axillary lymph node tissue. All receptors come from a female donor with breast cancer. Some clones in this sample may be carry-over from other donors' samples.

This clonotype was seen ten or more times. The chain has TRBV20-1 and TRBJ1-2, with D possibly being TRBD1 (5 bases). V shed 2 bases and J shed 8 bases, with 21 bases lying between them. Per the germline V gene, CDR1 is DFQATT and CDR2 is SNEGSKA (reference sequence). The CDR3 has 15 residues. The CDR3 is CSARHPGRGGLGYTF. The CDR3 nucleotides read TGCAGTGCTAGACATCCCGGGAGGGGCGGACTGGGCTACACCTTC.

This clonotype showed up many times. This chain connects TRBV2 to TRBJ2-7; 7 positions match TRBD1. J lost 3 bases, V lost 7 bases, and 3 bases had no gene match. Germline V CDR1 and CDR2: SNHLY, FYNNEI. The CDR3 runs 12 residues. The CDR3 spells CASTGDSYEQYF. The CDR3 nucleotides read TGTGCCAGCACTGGGGACAGCTACGAGCAGTACTTC.

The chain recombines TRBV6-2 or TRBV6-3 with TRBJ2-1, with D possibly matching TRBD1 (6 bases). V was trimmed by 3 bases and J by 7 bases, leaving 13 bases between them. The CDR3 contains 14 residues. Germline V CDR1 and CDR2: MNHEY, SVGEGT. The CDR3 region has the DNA TGTGCCAGCAGTTATACTCAGGGGTGGAATGAGCAGTTCTTC. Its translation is CASSYTQGWNEQFF.

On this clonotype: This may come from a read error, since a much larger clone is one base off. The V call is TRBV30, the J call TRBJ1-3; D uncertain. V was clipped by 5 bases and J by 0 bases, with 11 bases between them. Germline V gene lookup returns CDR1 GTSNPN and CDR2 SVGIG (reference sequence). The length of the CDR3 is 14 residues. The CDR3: CAWGLPSSGNTIYF. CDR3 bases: TGTGCCTGGGGCCTGCCCAGCTCTGGAAACACCATATATTTT.